This is a list of T cell receptor beta chains from one sample in a study of beta chain features in type 1 diabetes. The assay was immunoSEQ multiplex PCR, and TCRdb's table has in-frame clones only and misses some. This table has 300,000 to 400,000 clones, approximately 10% appearing once. What was sequenced was naive CD4+ T cells from blood. The source is a woman in her twenties or thirties in good health. Each CDR3 is given with its conserved first and last residue. The D gene is left open where the match is weak. Some rows mark clone size as missing; the rest say once, few, many or name a class of expanded clone.

CASSLVAGSQETQYF	TGCGCCAGCAGCTTGGTTGCGGGAAGCCAAGAGACCCAGTACTTC	TRBV5-1	TRBJ2-5	NA	NA
CASRLDTGISTEAFF	TGTGCCAGCAGGTTAGATACAGGGATCTCCACTGAAGCTTTCTTT	TRBV2	TRBJ1-1	NA	few
CSAGLAGGNTDTQYF	TGCAGCGCCGGGCTAGCGGGAGGAAACACAGATACGCAGTATTTT	TRBV29-1	TRBJ2-3	TRBD2	NA
CASSPGGITGELFF	TGTGCCAGCAGCCCAGGGGGCATCACCGGGGAGCTGTTTTTT	TRBV28	TRBJ2-2	TRBD1	few
CASSLVGGPLNTGELFF	TGTGCCAGCAGCTTAGTAGGAGGGCCCCTGAACACCGGGGAGCTGTTTTTT	TRBV7-2	TRBJ2-2	NA	NA
CASSLGTDETQYF	TGTGCCAGCAGCTTGGGAACAGATGAGACCCAGTACTTC	TRBV5-4	TRBJ2-5	NA	NA
CASSADGDRNTIYF	TGTGCCAGCAGTGCCGACGGGGATAGAAACACCATATATTTT	TRBV2	TRBJ1-3	NA	NA
CAWSLQGARAFF	TGTGCCTGGAGTTTGCAGGGGGCGCGGGCTTTCTTT	TRBV30	TRBJ1-1	TRBD1	NA
CASSQEISGRYEQYF	TGTGCCAGCAGCCAAGAGATTAGCGGGAGATACGAGCAGTACTTC	TRBV14	TRBJ2-7	TRBD2	NA
CASSLARATEAFF	TGTGCCAGCAGCTTAGCGAGGGCCACTGAAGCTTTCTTT	TRBV7-2	TRBJ1-1	NA	NA
CSVAGLPPSSYNEQFF	TGCAGCGTCGCGGGACTGCCTCCCTCTTCCTACAATGAGCAGTTCTTC	TRBV29-1	TRBJ2-1	NA	few